One sample yielded the 27 T cell receptor beta chains listed below, sequenced in a study of shared clonotypes between healthy human individuals. Assay used: immunoSEQ multiplex PCR; TCRdb lists only in-frame clones, some missing. The table records approximately 470,000 clones, about 84% of them present only once. Material for sequencing was PBMCs. These receptors originate from a woman aged 40 to 50 in good health. Some clones in this sample may be carry-over from other donors' samples.

The rearrangement uses TRBV2 and TRBJ2-1, with D hard to call. Trimming stripped 4 bases from V and 4 bases from J, with 8 bases between. The CDR3 is 13 residues long. CDR1 SNHLY and CDR2 FYNNEI come from the germline V gene. CDR3 coding DNA: TGTGCCAGCAGTGTTTTTGGATACAATGAGCAGTTCTTC. It is translated as CASSVFGYNEQFF.

J is TRBJ2-3 and V is TRBV27; 11 nucleotides line up with TRBD1. Trimming took 4 bases from V and 8 from J; bases not matched to a gene: 2. The CDR3 is made up of 13 amino acids. Germline assignment: CDR1 MNHEY and CDR2 SMNVEV (reference sequence). The CDR3 spells CASSSGTGGTQYF. Written as DNA, the CDR3 is TGTGCCAGCAGTTCCGGGACAGGGGGTACGCAGTATTTT.

The chain's CDR3 is CASSQRGGQPQHF. In DNA form, the CDR3 reads TGTGCCAGCAGTCAGAGGGGGGGTCAGCCCCAGCATTTT. The chain combines TRBV27 with TRBJ1-5; possibly TRBD1 for D (6 bases). The CDR3 has 13 residues. V lost 5 bases, J lost 6 bases, and 11 bases lay in between. Germline CDR1 reads MNHEY; CDR2 reads SMNVEV (reference sequence).

This clone came up once. The chain is built from TRBV28 and TRBJ1-5, with a weak D call TRBD1 (5 bases). V was clipped by 2 bases and J by 6 bases, with 14 bases between them. The germline gives CDR1 MDHEN, CDR2 SYDVKM. There are 15 residues in the CDR3. The CDR3 bases are TGTGCCAGCAGTTTAGGCTGCGTGGGGGGTCAGCCCCAGCATTTT. Its translation: CASSLGCVGGQPQHF.

As to this clone: A far bigger clonotype differs at one base, so this is likely a read error. The chain links TRBV29-1 to TRBJ2-5; 7 bases map to TRBD1. J gave up 5 bases and V 4 bases, and 16 bases lay outside the gene matches. The CDR3 totals 16 residues. Germline assignment: CDR1 SQVTM and CDR2 ANQGSEA. The CDR3 DNA reads as TGCAGCGTTGTAAACCCTTTAACAGGGGTAGGCGAGACCCAGTACTTC. This translates into CSVVNPLTGVGETQYF.

With respect to this clone: A read error may produce the germline difference seen at one junction end. The chain links TRBV5-6 to TRBJ1-1; D is possibly TRBD1 (5 bases). There are 15 residues in the CDR3. CDR1 is SGHDT and CDR2 is YYEEEE in the germline V gene. CDR3: CACSFGQRQRREAFF. In DNA form, the CDR3 reads TGTGCCTGCAGCTTTGGACAACGACAGAGGCGGGAAGCTTTCTTT.

A single count supports this clone. The junction differs from germline at one of its ends, possibly a read error. V is TRBV5-4 and J is TRBJ1-1; 7 bases are shared with TRBD1. Germline V lookup: CDR1 SGHNT, CDR2 YYREEE (reference sequence). The CDR3 loop spans 13 amino acids. CDR3 region: CASSQTGVTEAFF. CDR3 nucleotide sequence: TGCGCCAGCAGCCAAACAGGGGTCACTGAAGCTTTCTTT.

Comment on this clone: This sequence is one base from a far larger clone and is likely a read error. This sequence joins TRBV25-1 and TRBJ2-2; D call uncertain. This CDR3 comprises 14 residues. Between the trimmed V and J ends, which lost 8 bases and 6 bases, there was a span of 16 bases. CDR1 MGHDK and CDR2 SYGVNS come from the germline V gene. Written as DNA, the CDR3 is TGTGCCAGCGGTGTATCTGGGTGGGCCGGGGAGCTGTTTTTT. The encoded protein is CASGVSGWAGELFF.

The chain uses TRBV11-2 and TRBJ2-5, with 8 bases matching TRBD1. V dropped 5 bases and J dropped 5; count of bases not matched to a gene: 10. CDR1 is SGHAT, CDR2 FQNNGV, per germline. This CDR3 is built from 15 residues. The CDR3 nucleotides read TGTGCCAGCAGCCCCCGGACAGGGACCGAGGAGACCCAGTACTTC. Encoded protein: CASSPRTGTEETQYF.

As to this clone: Given a far larger clone just one base away, this is likely a sequencing read error. This chain joins TRBV6-6 and TRBJ2-6; either TRBD1 or TRBD2 may supply D (5 bases each). Germline V gene data show CDR1 as MNHNY and CDR2 as SVGAGI (reference sequence). The CDR3 is made up of 15 amino acids. The CDR3 sequence is CASSYTSAGANALTF. CDR3 bases: TGTGCCAGCAGTTACACAAGTGCCGGGGCCAACGCCCTGACTTTC.

This clone came up once. V is TRBV29-1 and J is TRBJ1-1; 8 nucleotides agree with TRBD1. With V trimmed by 5 bases and J by 7 bases, 12 bases remained unmatched. Per the germline V gene, CDR1 is SQVTM and CDR2 is ANQGSEA. This CDR3 contains 14 residues. The CDR3 bases are TGCAGCGTTTTGTCGGTGTGGACAGGGCGTGAAGCTTTCTTT. Amino acids: CSVLSVWTGREAFF.

This clone was seen a few times. A far larger clone lies a single base away; this is likely a read error. Different DNA sequences within this sample yield the same CDR3. The chain links TRBV30 to TRBJ1-2; the match to TRBD1 covers 8 bases. The CDR3 covers 14 residues. The V gene end was trimmed by 6 bases and the J gene end by 4 bases; junction bases not matched to a gene: 10. The V gene's germline CDR1 is GTSNPN and CDR2 SVGIG (reference sequence). CDR3 in amino acids: CACRQGAPFYGYTF. Here the CDR3 DNA reads TGTGCCTGTAGGCAGGGGGCCCCCTTCTATGGCTACACCTTC.

The chain has TRBV27 and TRBJ2-7; 9 bases are shared with TRBD1. V was clipped by 5 bases and J by 3 bases; unmatched bases: 8. CDR1 MNHEY and CDR2 SMNVEV come from the germline V gene (reference sequence). CDR3 length: 15 residues. The CDR3 spells CASSPRTGALYEQYF. As DNA, the CDR3 is TGTGCCAGCAGTCCCCGGACAGGGGCCCTCTACGAGCAGTACTTC.

A remark on this clone: A single base separates this from a much larger clone, so it may be a read error. V and J are TRBV5-1 and TRBJ2-3, with 9 bases matching TRBD2. This CDR3 is 16 amino acids long. With 1 base clipped from V and 0 bases from J, the junction kept 3 bases outside the gene matches. Germline CDR1 SGHRS, CDR2 YFSETQ. CDR3: CASSLRTSASTDTQYF. The CDR3 nucleotides read TGCGCCAGCAGCTTGAGGACTAGCGCCAGCACAGATACGCAGTATTTT.

The chain employs TRBV7-2 and TRBJ2-1; 8 nucleotides match TRBD2. The CDR3 has 12 amino acids. Per germline, CDR1 SGHTA and CDR2 FQGNSA. The trim removed 5 bases at V and 15 bases at J, leaving 9 bases unmatched. The CDR3: CASSNQRELAFF. The CDR3 DNA reads as TGTGCCAGCAGCAACCAGCGGGAGCTAGCGTTCTTC.

Notes on this clone: This probably arose from a read error, given a far larger clone one base away. The chain combines TRBV29-1 with TRBJ2-7; TRBD2 matches 11 bases. Trimming took 7 bases from V and 9 from J; bases not matched to a gene: 11. CDR1 is SQVTM and CDR2 is ANQGSEA in the germline V gene. The CDR3 consists of 13 residues. CDR3 DNA: TGCAGCGCACTAGCGGGAGCGATTTCCGGGCAGTACTTC. Encoded protein: CSALAGAISGQYF.

V usage is TRBV2 and J usage is TRBJ2-6; D remains ambiguous. The CDR3 is 15 residues long. V lost 8 bases to trimming and J lost 0 bases, with 11 bases between them. CDR1 and CDR2 from the germline V gene are SNHLY and FYNNEI. CDR3 protein: CASGAASSGANVLTF. The CDR3 DNA reads as TGTGCCAGCGGAGCAGCCAGCTCTGGGGCCAACGTCCTGACTTTC.

The chain couples TRBV7-2 to TRBJ1-5, with D unclear. Per the germline V gene, CDR1 is SGHTA and CDR2 is FQGNSA. The CDR3 extends over 15 amino acids. V was shortened by 1 base and J by 6 bases, with 13 bases between the two germline ends. The CDR3 DNA reads as TGTGCCAGCAGCTTAGGGCAGGCGTCTTTTCAGCCCCAGCATTTT. This translates into CASSLGQASFQPQHF.

A note on this clone: Only one base separates this from a far larger clonotype, so it likely reflects a read error. The chain couples TRBV28 to TRBJ2-2; D is possibly TRBD2 (5 bases). Trimming cost V 5 bases and J 4 bases, with 14 bases left between them. This CDR3 spans 15 amino acids. Germline CDR1 is MDHEN and CDR2 is SYDVKM. CDR3 sequence: CASSLRRGSTGELFF. The CDR3 DNA is TGTGCCAGCAGTCTTCGGAGAGGGTCCACCGGGGAGCTGTTTTTT.

This clone was detected once. The chain joins TRBV5-1 to TRBJ2-7, with D perhaps TRBD2 (5 bases). There are 13 residues in the CDR3. Trimming stripped 0 bases from V and 3 bases from J, with 7 bases between. From germline, CDR1 is SGHRS and CDR2 YFSETQ. CDR3 coding DNA: TGCGCCAGCAGCTTGGAAGGACTCTACGAGCAGTACTTC. Amino acid sequence: CASSLEGLYEQYF.

The gene calls are TRBV28 and TRBJ2-7, with TRBD1 identical over 8 bases. J gave up 4 bases and V 4 bases, and 12 bases lay outside the gene matches. CDR3 length: 16 amino acids. CDR1 is MDHEN, CDR2 SYDVKM, per germline. The CDR3 DNA reads TGTGCCAGCAGTTCTCTCTCAGGGGGCGGCCTATACGAGCAGTACTTC. Amino acid sequence: CASSSLSGGGLYEQYF.

This clone appeared a single time. The chain joins TRBV6-5 to TRBJ1-2, with D maybe TRBD1 (5 bases). V lost 4 bases and J 3 bases, leaving 15 bases between the germline ends. CDR1 and CDR2 from the germline V gene are MNHEY and SVGAGI. The CDR3 runs to 15 residues. The CDR3 DNA reads TGTGCCAGCAGTTCCGGGGGATATGGGCACTATGGCTACACCTTC. Translation gives CASSSGGYGHYGYTF.

The rearrangement links TRBV4-1 to TRBJ2-1, with 9 bases aligning to TRBD2. Germline V CDR1 and CDR2: MGHRA, YSYEKL. This CDR3 comprises 16 residues. V lost 0 bases to trimming and J lost 5 bases; unmatched junction nucleotides: 5. The CDR3 is CASSQDPSGVNNEQFF. CDR3 in DNA: TGCGCCAGCAGCCAAGATCCTAGCGGGGTTAACAATGAGCAGTTCTTC.

This chain joins TRBV6-5 and TRBJ1-1, with a possible D match to TRBD1 (5 bases). Between the trimmed V and J ends, which lost 6 bases and 5 bases, there was a span of 19 bases. The CDR3 is 15 amino acids. Looked up from germline, CDR1 is MNHEY and CDR2 is SVGAGI. The CDR3 region has the DNA TGTGCCAGCAGCCCCTCGGACACAGGTGCTACTGAAGCTTTCTTT. It specifies CASSPSDTGATEAFF.

The chain employs TRBV10-3 and TRBJ2-1; possibly TRBD1 or TRBD2 for D (7 bases each). The ends were cut back, 10 bases at V and 2 bases at J, with 24 bases in the middle. CDR3 length: 17 residues. Germline CDR1 and CDR2: ENHRY and SYGVKD. The CDR3 nucleotides are TGTGCCACCCAGGGGGGCCTAGCGGAGGGGGCCTACAATGAGCAGTTCTTC. Translation: CATQGGLAEGAYNEQFF.

The chain is built from TRBV2 and TRBJ2-2, with unresolved D. This CDR3 is built from 15 residues. The V end was cut by 1 base, the J end by 3 bases, with 9 bases between. Looked up from germline, CDR1 is SNHLY and CDR2 is FYNNEI. The CDR3 region is CASSEGEGYTGELFF. In DNA form, the CDR3 reads TGTGCCAGCAGTGAAGGGGAAGGGTACACCGGGGAGCTGTTTTTT.

This clone was recorded a few times. This rearrangement joins TRBV25-1 to TRBJ2-7; 14 nucleotides agree with TRBD2. Looked up from germline, CDR1 is MGHDK and CDR2 is SYGVNS. CDR3 size: 15 residues. V was clipped by 2 bases and J by 6 bases; unmatched bases: 3. The CDR3 sequence: CASSEEGTSGSEQYF. As DNA, the CDR3 is TGTGCCAGCAGTGAAGAAGGGACTAGCGGGAGCGAGCAGTACTTC.